The 30 T cell receptor beta chains presented below share a single source sample, sequenced in a study of blood T cell repertoires in COVID-19. The data were produced by immunoSEQ multiplex PCR, yet TCRdb's version contains in-frame clones alone and is incomplete. The data hold 350,000 to 450,000 clones, with 80% to 95% observed a single time. The sample was PBMCs or T cells enriched from blood (not recorded which). Receptor source: a woman between 40 and 55 years old who had been exposed to COVID-19.

This rearrangement joins TRBV30 to TRBJ1-2; D is unresolved. Trimming shortened V by 3 bases and J by 4 bases, and 27 bases separated the two germline ends. CDR3 length: 18 amino acids. Germline V gene data show CDR1 as GTSNPN and CDR2 as SVGIG (reference sequence). The CDR3 here is CAWRIIQMREGFVYGYTF. CDR3 sequence (DNA): TGTGCCTGGAGAATAATCCAGATGAGGGAGGGTTTCGTCTATGGCTACACCTTC.

The J gene is TRBJ2-4, the V gene TRBV6-2 or TRBV6-3, with TRBD2 matching over 10 bases. The germline gives CDR1 MNHEY, CDR2 SVGEGT. The CDR3 has 16 residues. V lost 5 bases and J lost 8; bases outside the gene matches: 12. The CDR3: CASSPPRSGGAYIQYF. CDR3 bases: TGTGCCAGCAGTCCCCCTCGGAGCGGGGGGGCCTACATTCAGTACTTC.

The chain carries TRBV19 and TRBJ1-3, with D uncertain. Germline V gene sequence: CDR1 LNHDA, CDR2 SQIVND (reference sequence). V lost 3 bases and J 4 bases, leaving 19 bases between the germline ends. There are 17 residues in the CDR3. The CDR3 loop reads CASSIARASGSGNTIYF. The DNA for the CDR3 is TGTGCCAGTAGTATCGCGCGGGCCTCAGGATCCGGAAACACCATATATTTT. Full variable domain (outside the CDR3, taken from reference TRBV19 and TRBJ1-3): DGGITQSPKYLFRKEGQNVTLSCEQNLNHDAMYWYRQDPGQGLRLIYYSQIVNDFQKGDIAEGYSVSREKKESFPLTVTSAQKNPTAFYLCASSIARASGSGNTIYFGEGSWLTVV.

The chain combines TRBV28 with TRBJ2-7; TRBD2 might be the D (5 bases). The germline V gene encodes CDR1 MDHEN and CDR2 SYDVKM. V was clipped by 6 bases and J by 3 bases, with 18 bases between them. The CDR3 consists of 15 residues. The DNA for the CDR3 is TGTGCCAGCAGCGAACACGGGATGGCTGGCTACGAGCAGTACTTC. Translating it yields CASSEHGMAGYEQYF.

This chain connects TRBV7-9 to TRBJ2-1; no clear D gene. In germline, CDR1 is SEHNR, CDR2 FQNEAQ (reference sequence). Trimming took off 2 bases at V and 6 bases at J, with 5 bases between the two ends. The CDR3 consists of 12 residues. CDR3 protein: CASSLTINEQFF. Here the CDR3 DNA reads TGTGCCAGCAGCTTAACAATCAATGAGCAGTTCTTC.

V gene TRBV5-4 combines with J gene TRBJ2-1; TRBD2 matches at 7 bases. The CDR3 has 13 residues. Germline CDR1 reads SGHNT; CDR2 reads YYREEE (reference sequence). The junction had 3 bases not matched to a gene; V was cut back by 0 bases and J by 9 bases. The CDR3, as DNA: TGTGCCAGCAGCTTGGAGCGGGAAGCTGAGCAGTTCTTC. The encoded protein is CASSLEREAEQFF.

The V and J genes are TRBV13 and TRBJ2-5; D is unclear. The CDR3 has 12 residues. Germline CDR1 PRHDT, CDR2 FYEKMQ (reference sequence). With 3 bases removed from V and 2 bases from J, the gap between germline ends came to 4 bases. In DNA, the CDR3 is TGTGCCAGCAGCTTTAATCAAGAGACCCAGTACTTC. It is translated as CASSFNQETQYF.

The rearrangement links TRBV7-6 to TRBJ1-3; 7 positions agree with TRBD1. Unmatched junction bases numbered 12, after V lost 5 bases and J lost 2 bases. The CDR3 is 17 residues long. The V gene's germline CDR1 is SGHVS and CDR2 FNYEAQ. In DNA form, the CDR3 reads TGTGCCAGCAGCCCGTCCGTAGGAGGGGGCCCTGGAAACACCATATATTTT. Translation gives CASSPSVGGGPGNTIYF.

The rearrangement uses TRBV7-9 and TRBJ1-5, with D possibly being TRBD1 (5 bases). Germline-derived CDR1 and CDR2 are SEHNR and FQNEAQ (reference sequence). The CDR3 loop spans 14 amino acids. V dropped 3 bases and J dropped 6 bases, with 12 bases sitting between them. CDR3 residues: CASSFSGNGQPQHF. Written as DNA, the CDR3 is TGTGCCAGCAGCTTTTCAGGGAACGGTCAGCCCCAGCATTTT.

The rearrangement uses TRBV6-5 and TRBJ2-7, with D possibly TRBD2 on 7 matching bases. The CDR3 is made up of 15 amino acids. Germline lookup yields CDR1 MNHEY and CDR2 SVGAGI. The V end was cut by 6 bases, the J end by 2 bases, with 17 bases between. DNA for the CDR3: TGTGCCAGCAGCCCCGTGAGGGGGGGGACCTACGAGCAGTACTTC. This sequence encodes CASSPVRGGTYEQYF.

This chain uses TRBV3-1 (or the pseudogene TRBV3-2) with TRBJ1-1; D is undetermined. V lost 1 base and J 4 bases, leaving 7 bases between the germline ends. Germline V gene data show CDR1 as LGHDT and CDR2 as YNNKEL (reference sequence). This CDR3 has 13 residues. DNA for the CDR3: TGTGCCAGCAGCCAAGGATGGAGCACTGAAGCTTTCTTT. It yields the protein CASSQGWSTEAFF.

The rearrangement uses TRBV27 and TRBJ1-2; TRBD1 aligns across 9 bases. The CDR3 runs 15 residues. The V gene end was trimmed by 5 bases and the J gene end by 2 bases; junction bases not matched to a gene: 6. Germline V gives CDR1 MNHEY, CDR2 SMNVEV (reference sequence). The CDR3, as DNA: TGTGCCAGCAGTCCCACTGGACAGGGGAACTATGGCTACACCTTC. Amino acids: CASSPTGQGNYGYTF.

The chain has TRBV12-3 or TRBV12-4 and TRBJ2-7; D gene ambiguous. This CDR3 has 12 amino acids. The V end was cut by 9 bases, the J end by 0 bases, with 9 bases between. The CDR3 DNA follows: TGTGCCAGTAGCCAAAGCTCCTACGAGCAGTACTTC. Protein: CASSQSSYEQYF.

The rearrangement uses TRBV7-9 and TRBJ2-5; 9 nucleotides match TRBD1. Germline lookup yields CDR1 SEHNR and CDR2 FQNEAQ (reference sequence). The trim removed 1 base at V and 4 bases at J, leaving 4 bases unmatched. The CDR3 length is 15 residues. The CDR3 sequence: CASSLGATGGETQYF. The CDR3 coding sequence is TGTGCCAGCAGCTTAGGGGCGACAGGGGGAGAGACCCAGTACTTC.

The chain joins TRBV19 to TRBJ1-1; maybe TRBD1 (5 bases). CDR1 is LNHDA and CDR2 is SQIVND in the germline V gene (reference sequence). V lost 0 bases and J 10 bases, leaving 18 bases between the germline ends. The length of the CDR3 is 15 residues. CDR3 region: CASSIDPWIQGLAFF. As DNA, the CDR3 is TGTGCCAGTAGTATAGACCCGTGGATTCAGGGTTTAGCTTTCTTT.

This clone has just one count. The rearrangement links TRBV6-5 to TRBJ2-2; a weak D match, TRBD1 (7 bases). The CDR3 runs 15 residues. V lost 6 bases to trimming and J lost 4 bases, with 15 bases between them. Germline lookup yields CDR1 MNHEY and CDR2 SVGAGI. The CDR3 nucleotides are TGTGCCAGCAGGCGGGGAACAGGGGTCACCGGGGAGCTGTTTTTT. Translating it yields CASRRGTGVTGELFF.

The rearrangement uses TRBV24-1 and TRBJ1-5; TRBD1 matches at 10 bases. The CDR3 is made up of 19 amino acids. From germline, CDR1 is KGHDR and CDR2 SFDVKD. The ends lost 5 bases at V and 0 bases at J; junction bases unmatched: 12. The chain's CDR3 is CATSASGQGVQDSNQPQHF. CDR3 nucleotides: TGTGCCACCAGTGCCTCAGGACAGGGGGTGCAAGATAGCAATCAGCCCCAGCATTTT.

V usage is TRBV28 and J usage is TRBJ2-4, with TRBD2 matching 7 bases. Germline V lookup: CDR1 MDHEN, CDR2 SYDVKM. Unmatched junction bases numbered 3, after V lost 3 bases and J lost 4 bases. The CDR3 has 14 amino acids. CDR3 in amino acids: CASSLGGLKNIQYF. For the CDR3, the DNA is TGTGCCAGCAGTTTGGGAGGGTTAAAAAACATTCAGTACTTC. Looking up the rest from reference TRBV28 and TRBJ2-4 gives the full variable domain: DVKVTQSSRYLVKRTGEKVFLECVQDMDHENMFWYRQDPGLGLRLIYFSYDVKMKEKGDIPEGYSVSREKKERFSLILESASTNQTSMYLCASSLGGLKNIQYFGAGTRLSVL.

CDR3: CASSQEGRYGYTF. The CDR3 nucleotides are TGTGCCAGCAGCCAGGAAGGGAGATATGGCTACACCTTC. The chain employs TRBV3-1 (or the pseudogene TRBV3-2) and TRBJ1-2; no definite D call. The germline gives CDR1 LGHDT, CDR2 YNNKEL (reference sequence). CDR3 size: 13 residues. Trimming shortened V by 3 bases and J by 5 bases, and 10 bases separated the two germline ends.

The genes are TRBV11-2 and TRBJ1-3; D is undetermined. CDR1 is SGHAT, CDR2 FQNNGV, per germline. With 6 bases removed from V and 0 bases from J, the gap between germline ends came to 6 bases. The CDR3 length is 13 residues. CDR3 in DNA: TGTGCCAGCAGGGTGAGCTCTGGAAACACCATATATTTT. Translation gives CASRVSSGNTIYF.

This chain uses TRBV7-3 with TRBJ2-1; 8 nucleotides align to TRBD2. CDR1 SGHTA and CDR2 FQGTGA come from the germline V gene. CDR3 length: 17 amino acids. V was pared by 4 bases and J by 1 base, with 9 bases of the junction left unmatched. The CDR3 loop is CASSSDASGSSYNEQFF. DNA of the CDR3: TGTGCCAGCAGCTCCGACGCTAGCGGGTCTTCCTACAATGAGCAGTTCTTC.

The CDR3 DNA reads as TGTGCCAGCAGCCCACGAGGGGAGGGCCCCTATGGCTACACCTTC. It encodes CASSPRGEGPYGYTF. This chain joins TRBV9 and TRBJ1-2, with a tentative D call TRBD1 (5 bases). CDR1 and CDR2 from the germline V gene are SGDLS and YYNGEE. The CDR3 is 15 amino acids. V was trimmed by 4 bases and J by 4 bases, leaving 17 bases between them.

The chain is built from TRBV30 and TRBJ1-2, with a possible D match to TRBD1 (6 bases). The CDR3 is 13 residues long. Trimming removed 0 bases at V and 5 bases at J, with 10 bases between. The germline CDR1 and CDR2 sequences are GTSNPN and SVGIG (reference sequence). In nucleotides, the CDR3 is TGTGCCTGGAGTGTACAGGGATTATATGGCTACACCTTC. It is translated as CAWSVQGLYGYTF.

The V call is TRBV3-1 (or the pseudogene TRBV3-2), the J call TRBJ1-2, with a weak D call TRBD1 (5 bases). Trimming shortened V by 1 base and J by 1 base, and 19 bases separated the two germline ends. The CDR3 sequence is 18 residues long. Germline V gene lookup returns CDR1 LGHDT and CDR2 YNNKEL (reference sequence). The CDR3 nucleotides read TGTGCCAGCAGCCAAGCCACCGGGACTCCACTTTTTAACTATGGCTACACCTTC. Translation gives CASSQATGTPLFNYGYTF.

The chain couples TRBV19 to TRBJ2-2, with D unresolved. The CDR3 is 11 amino acids. V lost 5 bases, J lost 4 bases, and 2 bases lay in between. CDR1 LNHDA and CDR2 SQIVND come from the germline V gene (reference sequence). The DNA for the CDR3 is TGTGCCAGTAGTCTCACCGGGGAGCTGTTTTTT. Encoded protein: CASSLTGELFF.

The genes are TRBV5-4 and TRBJ1-2; maybe TRBD1 (5 bases). Germline CDR1 reads SGHNT; CDR2 reads YYREEE (reference sequence). This CDR3 spans 13 amino acids. V lost 4 bases and J 4 bases, leaving 11 bases between the germline ends. In DNA form, the CDR3 reads TGTGCCAGCAGCCCCGCAGGGCCCTATGGCTACACCTTC. It is translated as CASSPAGPYGYTF. The full variable domain, rest sourced from reference TRBV5-4 and TRBJ1-2, is ETGVTQSPTHLIKTRGQQVTLRCSSQSGHNTVSWYQQALGQGPQFIFQYYREEENGRGNFPPRFSGLQFPNYSSELNVNALELDDSALYLCASSPAGPYGYTFGSGTRLTVV.

The rearrangement uses TRBV30 and TRBJ2-7; TRBD1 is a possible D gene (6 bases). From germline, CDR1 is GTSNPN and CDR2 SVGIG (reference sequence). CDR3 length: 13 amino acids. V gave up 4 bases and J gave up 6 bases, with 16 bases separating them. CDR3 DNA: TGTGCCTGGAAGGTCCCGGGACAACTCGAGCAGTACTTC. It encodes CAWKVPGQLEQYF. Drawing the rest from reference TRBV30 and TRBJ2-7, the complete variable domain is SQTIHQWPATLVQPVGSPLSLECTVEGTSNPNLYWYRQAAGRGLQLLFYSVGIGQISSEVPQNLSASRPQDRQFILSSKKLLLSDSGFYLCAWKVPGQLEQYFGPGTRLTVT.

The genes are TRBV25-1 and TRBJ1-3, with no clear D. Germline CDR1 and CDR2: MGHDK and SYGVNS. CDR3 length: 14 amino acids. The V end lost 1 base, the J end lost 2 bases, and 6 bases lay between the germline ends. The CDR3 spells CASSESSAGNTIYF. CDR3 nucleotide sequence: TGTGCCAGCAGTGAATCGTCTGCTGGAAACACCATATATTTT.

The chain couples TRBV30 to TRBJ1-6; weak D call: TRBD1 (5 bases). Deletions cut 3 bases from V and 14 bases from J, with 20 bases between. The CDR3 spans 14 residues. Germline CDR1 and CDR2: GTSNPN and SVGIG (reference sequence). CDR3 sequence: CAWRLGGFGSALHF. Written as DNA, the CDR3 is TGTGCCTGGAGGTTGGGGGGATTTGGATCGGCCCTCCACTTT.

The CDR3 coding sequence is TGTGCCAGCAGCCTTACAGGGGCAAGGAGGGCCGGGGAGCTGTTTTTT. Protein product: CASSLTGARRAGELFF. The chain uses TRBV3-1 (or the pseudogene TRBV3-2) and TRBJ2-2; D is possibly TRBD1 (7 bases). The germline gives CDR1 LGHDT, CDR2 YNNKEL (reference sequence). There are 16 residues in the CDR3. The V and J ends lost 4 bases and 6 bases respectively, with 18 bases between them.